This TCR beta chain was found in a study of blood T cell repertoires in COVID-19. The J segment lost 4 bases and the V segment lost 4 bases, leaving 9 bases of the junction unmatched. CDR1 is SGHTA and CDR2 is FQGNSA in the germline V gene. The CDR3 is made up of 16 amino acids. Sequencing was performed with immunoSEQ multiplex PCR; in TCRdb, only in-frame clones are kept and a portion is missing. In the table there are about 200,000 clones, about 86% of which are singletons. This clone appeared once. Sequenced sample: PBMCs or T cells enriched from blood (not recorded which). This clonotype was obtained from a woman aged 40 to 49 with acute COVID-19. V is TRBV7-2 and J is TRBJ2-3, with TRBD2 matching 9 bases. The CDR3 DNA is TGTGCCAGCAGCTCGACTAGCGGACGCCGCGCAGATACGCAGTATTTT. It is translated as CASSSTSGRRADTQYF.